This T cell receptor beta chain is from a study of identical twins. TCRdb re-derived calls from the 5' RACE reads in MiXCR, one entry per CDR3 protein. This sample has hundreds of thousands of distinct CDR3 sequences, with more than 12% found just once. The ends were cut back, 4 bases at V and 1 base at J, with 11 bases in the middle. Germline V gives CDR1 WSHSY, CDR2 SAAADI. This CDR3 contains 14 residues. Concerning this clonotype: As yet, its antigen is unknown.

General observations from the study: With abundant cord blood beta clonotypes, insertions were fewer; memory repertoires showed no such pattern.

The donor group consisted entirely of healthy Caucasians. The sequence was collected from a woman aged 18 to 35 in good health. The rearrangement uses TRBV10-2 and TRBJ2-7; TRBD2 might be the D (6 bases). Input material: memory (CD45RO+) T cells sorted from blood. The CDR3 bases are TGCGCCAGCAGTGTTCGCGGGGTTTCCTACGAGCAGTACTTC. Residues: CASSVRGVSYEQYF.